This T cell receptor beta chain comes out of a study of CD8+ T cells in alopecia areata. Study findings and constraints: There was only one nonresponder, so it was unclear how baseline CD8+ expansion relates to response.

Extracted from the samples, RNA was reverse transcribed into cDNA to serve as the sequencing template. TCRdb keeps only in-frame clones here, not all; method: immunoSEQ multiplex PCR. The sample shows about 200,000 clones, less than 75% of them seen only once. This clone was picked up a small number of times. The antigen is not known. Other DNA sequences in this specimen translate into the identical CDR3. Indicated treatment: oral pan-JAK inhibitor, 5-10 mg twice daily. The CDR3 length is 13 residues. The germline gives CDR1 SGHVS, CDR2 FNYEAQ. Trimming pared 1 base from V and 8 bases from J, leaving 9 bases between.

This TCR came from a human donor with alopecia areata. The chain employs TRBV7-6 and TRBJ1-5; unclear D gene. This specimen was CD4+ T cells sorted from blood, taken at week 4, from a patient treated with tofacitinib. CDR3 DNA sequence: TGTGCCAGCAGCTTAGGGGATCTGAAGCCCCAGCATTTT. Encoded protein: CASSLGDLKPQHF.